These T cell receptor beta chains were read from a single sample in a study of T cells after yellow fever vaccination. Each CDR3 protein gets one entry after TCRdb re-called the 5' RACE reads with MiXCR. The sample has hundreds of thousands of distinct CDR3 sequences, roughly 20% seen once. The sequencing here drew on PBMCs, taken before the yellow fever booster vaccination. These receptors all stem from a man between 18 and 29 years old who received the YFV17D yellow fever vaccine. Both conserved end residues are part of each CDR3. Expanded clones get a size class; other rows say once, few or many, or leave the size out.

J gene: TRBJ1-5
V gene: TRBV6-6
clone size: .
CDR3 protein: CASSPDRHQPQHF

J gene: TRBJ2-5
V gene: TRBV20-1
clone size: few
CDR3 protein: CSARDPRTSWETQYF

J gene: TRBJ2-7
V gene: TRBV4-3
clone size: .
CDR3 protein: CASSQAPGTAYEQYF

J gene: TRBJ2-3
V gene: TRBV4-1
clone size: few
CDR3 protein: CASSQEAGSSTDTQYF

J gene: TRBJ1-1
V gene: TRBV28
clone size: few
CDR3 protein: CASSLYTDRGLGTEAFF

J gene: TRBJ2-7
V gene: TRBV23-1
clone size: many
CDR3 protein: CASSQSRTLKRHEQYF

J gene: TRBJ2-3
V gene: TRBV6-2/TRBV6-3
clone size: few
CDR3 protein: CASRPRGAGDTQYF

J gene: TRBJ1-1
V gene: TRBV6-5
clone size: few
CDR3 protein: CASNLNRDTEAFF

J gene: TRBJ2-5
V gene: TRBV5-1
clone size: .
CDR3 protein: CASSPHGDSQETQYF

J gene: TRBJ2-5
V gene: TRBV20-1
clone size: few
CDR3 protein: CSARVGYQETQYF

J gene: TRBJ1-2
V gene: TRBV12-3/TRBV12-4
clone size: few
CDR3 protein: CASSFQDYGYTF

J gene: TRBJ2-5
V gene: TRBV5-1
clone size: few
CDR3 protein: CASSPGLQQETQYF

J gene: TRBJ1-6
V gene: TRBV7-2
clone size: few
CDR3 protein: CASSLGGALLGSPLHF

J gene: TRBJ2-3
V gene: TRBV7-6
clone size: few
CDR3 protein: CASSQGRFGDTQYF

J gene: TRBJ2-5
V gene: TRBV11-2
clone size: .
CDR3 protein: CASSLDGSEETKYF

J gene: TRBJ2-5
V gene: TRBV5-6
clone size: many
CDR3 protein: CASSSTYTETQYF

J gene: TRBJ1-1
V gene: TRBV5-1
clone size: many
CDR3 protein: CASSLTLNTEAFF

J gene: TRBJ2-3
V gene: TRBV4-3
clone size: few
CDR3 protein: CASSQVKLGADTQYF

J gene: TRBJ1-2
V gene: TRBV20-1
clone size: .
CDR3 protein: CSATKDSTIGYTF

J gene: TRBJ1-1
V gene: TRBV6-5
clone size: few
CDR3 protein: CASSYLESGQGAFF

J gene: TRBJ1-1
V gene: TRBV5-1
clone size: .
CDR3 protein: CASSGPENTEAFF

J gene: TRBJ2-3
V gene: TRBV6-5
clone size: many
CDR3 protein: CASSYSGTDTQYF

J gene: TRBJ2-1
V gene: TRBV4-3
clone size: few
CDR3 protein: CASSQGVDFDIHNEQFF